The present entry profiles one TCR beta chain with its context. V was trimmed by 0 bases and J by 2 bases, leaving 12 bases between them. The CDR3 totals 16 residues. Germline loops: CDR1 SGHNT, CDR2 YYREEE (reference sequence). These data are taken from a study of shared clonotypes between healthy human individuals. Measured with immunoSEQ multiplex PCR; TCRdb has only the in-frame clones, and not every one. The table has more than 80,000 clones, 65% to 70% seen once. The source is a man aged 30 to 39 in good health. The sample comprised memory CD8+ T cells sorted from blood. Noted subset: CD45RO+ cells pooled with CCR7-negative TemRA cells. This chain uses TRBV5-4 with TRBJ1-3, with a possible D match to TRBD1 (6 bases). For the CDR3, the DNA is TGTGCCAGCAGCTTGGCTGGCGCAGGGGCTGGAAACACCATATATTTT. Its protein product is CASSLAGAGAGNTIYF.